Listed below are T cell receptor beta chains from one sample, sequenced in a study of CD8 T cells in ankylosing spondylitis. TCRdb re-called the 5' RACE reads with MiXCR, one entry per CDR3 protein. This table holds approximately 150,000 distinct CDR3 sequences, roughly 30% found once. Sample: synovial fluid, either unsorted or a sorted T cell fraction (not recorded which). These TCRs come from a male donor with ankylosing spondylitis. CDR3s include the opening cysteine and the closing phenylalanine or tryptophan. The D gene is left open where the match is weak. Not every row has a clone size; where given, it reads once, few, many or a size class.

j_gene,d_gene,abundance,v_gene,CDR3aa,CDR3nt
TRBJ1-6,TRBD1,NA,TRBV25-1,CASREDRGNSPLHF,TGTGCCAGCAGGGAAGACAGGGGGAATTCACCCCTCCACTTT
TRBJ2-7,NA,NA,TRBV27,CASSRVWSSYEQYF,TGTGCCAGCAGTCGAGTGTGGAGCTCCTACGAGCAGTACTTC
TRBJ2-7,NA,NA,TRBV28,CASEGGPYEQYF,TGTGCCAGCGAGGGGGGGCCCTACGAGCAGTACTTC
TRBJ2-2,TRBD2,NA,TRBV19,CASIKRGAWAGELFF,TGTGCCAGTATCAAGCGGGGGGCGTGGGCCGGGGAGCTGTTTTTT
TRBJ1-4,TRBD1,few,TRBV2,CASSSGTGWEKLFF,TGTGCCAGCAGTTCCGGGACAGGGTGGGAAAAACTGTTTTTT
TRBJ2-1,TRBD1,NA,TRBV15,CATSRSTGGNYNEQFF,TGTGCCACCAGCAGAAGTACAGGGGGGAACTACAATGAGCAGTTCTTC
TRBJ1-2,NA,NA,TRBV29-1,CSVGTGISGYTF,TGCAGCGTTGGTACAGGAATCTCTGGCTACACCTTC
TRBJ2-2,TRBD2,NA,TRBV4-2,CASSPRRLAETNTGELFF,TGTGCCAGCAGCCCCCGACGACTAGCAGAAACGAACACCGGGGAGCTGTTTTTT
TRBJ2-1,TRBD2,few,TRBV5-6,CASSLAWGTSGYNEQFF,TGTGCCAGCAGCTTGGCCTGGGGGACTAGCGGTTACAATGAGCAGTTCTTC
TRBJ2-7,TRBD2,NA,TRBV12-3/TRBV12-4,CASSSNPGGPYEQYF,TGTGCCAGCAGTTCAAACCCGGGAGGGCCCTACGAGCAGTACTTC
TRBJ1-4,NA,few,TRBV20-1,CSARLTTNEKLFF,TGCAGTGCTAGGCTGACAACTAATGAAAAACTGTTTTTT
TRBJ2-6,TRBD1,NA,TRBV6-1,CASRGQGGGSGANVLTF,TGTGCCAGCAGGGGACAGGGCGGGGGCTCTGGGGCCAACGTCCTGACTTTC
TRBJ2-2,TRBD2,NA,TRBV5-1,CASSSGLAGVFGELFF,TGCGCCAGCAGCTCGGGACTAGCGGGAGTTTTCGGGGAGCTGTTTTTT
TRBJ2-1,NA,NA,TRBV10-3,CAISQGGSSYNEQFF,TGTGCCATCAGCCAGGGCGGCAGCTCCTACAATGAGCAGTTCTTC
TRBJ2-7,TRBD2,few,TRBV6-5,CASSYKVASGLHVYEQYF,TGTGCCAGCAGTTACAAGGTTGCTAGCGGGCTTCATGTCTACGAGCAGTACTTC
TRBJ1-6,NA,NA,TRBV20-1,CSARDPGAPLHF,TGCAGTGCTAGAGATCCGGGCGCACCCCTCCACTTT
TRBJ2-1,NA,NA,TRBV25-1,CASSPDRYSYNEQFF,TGTGCCAGCAGCCCGGACAGATACTCCTACAATGAGCAGTTCTTC
TRBJ2-7,NA,few,TRBV5-8,CASSLAQEARYEQYF,TGTGCCAGCAGCTTGGCACAGGAGGCCCGCTACGAGCAGTACTTC
TRBJ1-1,NA,few,TRBV20-1,CSARIKQGRTEAFF,TGCAGTGCTAGAATTAAGCAGGGCCGCACTGAAGCTTTCTTT
TRBJ2-7,TRBD2,NA,TRBV6-1,CASSGQAGASSYEQYF,TGTGCCAGCAGTGGACAAGCGGGGGCCAGCTCCTACGAGCAGTACTTC
TRBJ2-7,TRBD1,many,TRBV5-6,CASSLRTTGLYASEQYF,TGTGCCAGCAGCCTACGAACGACAGGGCTGTACGCGTCGGAGCAGTACTTC
TRBJ1-2,TRBD1,NA,TRBV12-3/TRBV12-4,CASTPDRESGYTF,TGTGCCAGCACCCCGGACAGGGAAAGTGGCTACACCTTC
TRBJ1-1,TRBD1,many,TRBV12-3/TRBV12-4,CASRPGGTEAFF,TGTGCCAGCAGACCAGGGGGGACTGAAGCTTTCTTT
TRBJ2-2,TRBD1,NA,TRBV6-5,CASSYGDRAYTGELFF,TGTGCCAGCAGTTACGGGGACAGGGCCTACACCGGGGAGCTGTTTTTT
TRBJ2-5,NA,few,TRBV7-9,CASSLGSTETQYF,TGTGCCAGCAGCTTGGGCAGTACAGAGACCCAGTACTTC
TRBJ1-4,NA,once,TRBV4-3,CASSTHPGVGEKLFF,TGCGCCAGCAGCACCCATCCCGGGGTGGGGGAAAAACTGTTTTTT
TRBJ1-1,TRBD1,NA,TRBV15,CATSRDGTGRGKAFF,TGTGCCACCAGCAGGGACGGGACAGGGCGAGGTAAAGCTTTCTTT
TRBJ2-1,NA,few,TRBV28,CASSLSGTVNNEQFF,TGTGCCAGCAGTTTGTCCGGAACGGTCAACAATGAGCAGTTCTTC
TRBJ1-4,NA,NA,TRBV7-7,CASSLVAGPDEKLFF,TGTGCCAGCAGCTTAGTGGCAGGACCAGATGAAAAACTGTTTTTT
TRBJ2-7,TRBD2,NA,TRBV28,CASSSMRVAGGLYEQYF,TGTGCCAGCAGTTCTATGAGGGTAGCGGGAGGGCTCTACGAGCAGTACTTC
TRBJ2-2,NA,few,TRBV20-1,CSARGPYTGELFF,TGCAGTGCTAGGGGACCTTACACCGGGGAGCTGTTTTTT
TRBJ2-2,NA,many,TRBV4-1,CASSQGGWRGTGELFF,TGCGCCAGCAGCCAAGGGGGATGGAGAGGCACCGGGGAGCTGTTTTTT
TRBJ2-2,NA,few,TRBV25-1,CASKEWGELFF,TGTGCCAGCAAGGAGTGGGGGGAGCTGTTTTTT
TRBJ2-5,NA,few,TRBV5-6,CASSFGDKETQYF,TGTGCCAGCAGCTTCGGAGACAAAGAGACCCAGTACTTC
TRBJ1-3,NA,many,TRBV29-1,CSVVQNSGNTIYF,TGCAGCGTTGTTCAGAACTCTGGAAACACCATATATTTT
TRBJ2-3,TRBD2,NA,TRBV20-1,CSAREGREGTDTQYF,TGCAGTGCTAGAGAGGGTCGGGAGGGCACAGATACGCAGTATTTT
TRBJ2-3,NA,NA,TRBV7-9,CASSRLLATSTDTQYF,TGTGCCAGCAGCCGCCTACTAGCAACTAGCACAGATACGCAGTATTTT
TRBJ2-5,TRBD2,NA,TRBV24-1,CATSDPGTSRQETQYF,TGTGCCACCAGTGACCCAGGGACTAGCCGCCAAGAGACCCAGTACTTC
TRBJ1-1,TRBD1,NA,TRBV29-1,CSVLFFGQVITEAFF,TGCAGCGTTTTATTCTTTGGACAGGTCATAACTGAAGCTTTCTTT
TRBJ2-5,TRBD2,NA,TRBV20-1,CSARGGLETQYF,TGCAGTGCTAGGGGAGGGTTGGAGACCCAGTACTTC
TRBJ2-3,TRBD2,NA,TRBV20-1,CSADLAGGPTDTQYF,TGCAGTGCTGATTTGGCGGGGGGGCCGACAGATACGCAGTATTTT
TRBJ2-7,NA,many,TRBV5-1,CASSSLLGEQYF,TGCGCCAGCAGCTCCCTACTAGGCGAGCAGTACTTC